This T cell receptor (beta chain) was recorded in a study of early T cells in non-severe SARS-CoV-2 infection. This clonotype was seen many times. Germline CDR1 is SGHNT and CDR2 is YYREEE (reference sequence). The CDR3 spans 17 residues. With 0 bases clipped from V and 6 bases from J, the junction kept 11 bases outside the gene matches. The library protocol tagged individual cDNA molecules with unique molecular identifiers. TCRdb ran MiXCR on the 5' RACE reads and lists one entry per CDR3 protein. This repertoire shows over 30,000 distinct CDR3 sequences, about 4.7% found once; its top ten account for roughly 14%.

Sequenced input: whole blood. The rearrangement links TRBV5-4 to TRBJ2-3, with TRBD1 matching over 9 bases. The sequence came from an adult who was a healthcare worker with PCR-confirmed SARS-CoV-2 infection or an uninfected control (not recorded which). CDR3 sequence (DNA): TGTGCCAGCAGCTTGGCGGCCCGGTTAACAGGGGGCGATACGCAGTATTTT. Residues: CASSLAARLTGGDTQYF.